A selection of T cell receptor beta chains follows, all from one sample in a study of cytomegalovirus exposure and HLA in healthy donors. TCRdb keeps only in-frame clones here, not all; method: immunoSEQ multiplex PCR. The sample includes 60,000 to 75,000 clones. The material sequenced was PBMCs. These receptors originate from a woman in her twenties or thirties in good health and CMV-seronegative. The CDR3 runs from the conserved cysteine through the conserved F or W. Fields, in order: J gene, V gene, CDR3 protein.

J: TRBJ2-7
V: TRBV7-2
CDR3: CASSFGDRGFGQYF

J: TRBJ2-5
V: TRBV5-6
CDR3: CASRMNMGLAGAETQYF

J: TRBJ1-3
V: TRBV4-1
CDR3: CASSQPPGDPGNTIYF

J: TRBJ2-7
V: TRBV28
CDR3: CASSLSPWGAYEQYF

J: TRBJ1-4
V: TRBV15
CDR3: CATSRGQDNEKLFF

J: TRBJ2-7
V: TRBV6-1
CDR3: CASKTGQTSYEQYF

J: TRBJ2-7
V: TRBV5-1
CDR3: CASSFSGGLSYEQYF

J: TRBJ1-1
V: TRBV19
CDR3: CASSTAIWGPEAFF

J: TRBJ2-1
V: TRBV6-5
CDR3: CASSYSGSEQFF

J: TRBJ2-3
V: TRBV4-2
CDR3: CASSQDLSLGTDTQYF

J: TRBJ1-2
V: TRBV30
CDR3: CAWSVTQGGYTF

J: TRBJ2-2
V: TRBV6-1
CDR3: CASEGRGDTGELFF

J: TRBJ2-7
V: TRBV11-2
CDR3: CASSLWQDSIYF

J: TRBJ1-2
V: TRBV4-1
CDR3: CASSQAGQGSRHGYTF

J: TRBJ2-7
V: TRBV7-6
CDR3: CASSFRDSSYEQYF

J: TRBJ1-2
V: TRBV11-2
CDR3: CASSLTGDNYGYTF

J: TRBJ1-5
V: TRBV7-9
CDR3: CASSSALGGQPQHF

J: TRBJ1-1
V: TRBV7-2
CDR3: CASSLDRMAEAFF

J: TRBJ2-7
V: TRBV15
CDR3: CATSRERAAYEQYF

J: TRBJ1-2
V: TRBV10-3
CDR3: CAISSDRTDRYGYTF

J: TRBJ1-2
V: TRBV7-2
CDR3: CASSPGPAPDHYGYTF

J: TRBJ1-5
V: TRBV9
CDR3: CASSVGQGGNQPQHF

J: TRBJ2-3
V: TRBV18
CDR3: CASSLTSGTDTQYF

J: TRBJ2-5
V: TRBV28
CDR3: CASLGGKETQYF

J: TRBJ2-1
V: TRBV29-1
CDR3: CSAERQSYSNEQFF

J: TRBJ1-5
V: TRBV27
CDR3: CASSLSSGMGSNQPQHF

J: TRBJ1-4
V: TRBV4-1
CDR3: CASSQGRGLDEKLFF

J: TRBJ2-7
V: TRBV6-5
CDR3: CASSPGLAGSYEQYF

J: TRBJ1-2
V: TRBV7-3
CDR3: CASSLGQNNYGYTF